Below, one T cell receptor (beta chain) is given with its context. This sample was included in a study of blood T cell repertoires in COVID-19. Study at large: There were acute and convalescent COVID-19 samples, and they came from the United States, Italy and Spain.

Profiling relied on immunoSEQ multiplex PCR, and the TCRdb table lists in-frame clones only, not all of them. Among around 40,000 clones listed, roughly nine tenths were seen once. This sequence was found in a young man with active or convalescent COVID-19. Sequenced input: peripheral blood.

The CDR3 sequence: CSVVDRSYEQYF. CDR3 in DNA: TGCAGCGTTGTAGACAGGTCCTACGAGCAGTACTTC. The chain recombines TRBV29-1 with TRBJ2-7; tentative D call: TRBD1 (6 bases). Per germline, CDR1 SQVTM and CDR2 ANQGSEA. This CDR3 region has 12 residues. Trimming took off 4 bases at V and 1 base at J, with 8 bases between the two ends.